The 24 T cell receptor beta chains in this list originate from one sample, sequenced in a study of control samples from healthy donors and cancer patients. Data came from immunoSEQ multiplex PCR; TCRdb stores just in-frame clones and leaves some out. Of around 100,000 clones listed, roughly 89% are singletons. The sequenced sample consisted of blood. All receptors come from a human donor in good health. The donor label of this sample is uncertain.

About this clone itself: A far larger clone is a single base away, which makes a read error likely. Other DNA sequences from this sample encode an identical CDR3 as well. The J gene is TRBJ1-5, the V gene TRBV29-1, with a possible D match to TRBD1 (5 bases). V was shortened by 0 bases and J by 4 bases, with 13 bases between the two germline ends. Germline V CDR1 and CDR2: SQVTM, ANQGSEA. CDR3 size: 15 residues. CDR3 amino acids: CSVEEAGGGNQPQHF. The CDR3 DNA is TGCAGCGTTGAAGAGGCTGGGGGTGGGAATCAGCCCCAGCATTTT.

The rearrangement uses TRBV6-1 and TRBJ1-2; possibly TRBD1 for D (5 bases). V lost 1 base and J lost 7, with 10 bases in between. The CDR3 runs to 13 residues. CDR1 is MNHNS, CDR2 SASEGT, per germline. The CDR3 DNA reads TGTGCCAGCAGTGAAGTAAGGGGAGGTGGCTACACCTTC. Protein product: CASSEVRGGGYTF.

The V call is TRBV18, the J call TRBJ1-6; 8 nucleotides align to TRBD1. The trim removed 4 bases at V and 0 bases at J, leaving 11 bases unmatched. CDR1 is KGHSH and CDR2 is LQKENI in the germline V gene. This CDR3 region has 19 residues. The CDR3 coding sequence is TGTGCCAGCTCACTCCTCGACAGGGGCTTGGGCTCCTATAATTCACCCCTCCACTTT. Its translation is CASSLLDRGLGSYNSPLHF.

V usage is TRBV28 and J usage is TRBJ2-2; weak D call: TRBD1 (5 bases). Between the trimmed V and J ends, which lost 2 bases and 4 bases, there was a span of 8 bases. In germline, CDR1 is MDHEN, CDR2 SYDVKM. The CDR3 is 14 amino acids. CDR3 DNA sequence: TGTGCCAGCAGTTTAAGCAGGGTCACCGGGGAGCTGTTTTTT. It encodes CASSLSRVTGELFF.

V gene TRBV4-2 combines with J gene TRBJ1-3; no definite D call. This CDR3 is 15 amino acids long. Germline V gene sequence: CDR1 LGHNA, CDR2 YNFKEQ. V dropped 0 bases and J dropped 0 bases, with 6 bases sitting between them. The CDR3 bases are TGTGCCAGCAGCCAAGACCACACCTCTGGAAACACCATATATTTT. Encoded protein: CASSQDHTSGNTIYF.

The chain has TRBV6-1 and TRBJ2-3; D uncertain. V was cut by 2 bases and J by 4 bases, with 13 bases left in between. The CDR3 runs to 15 residues. Per germline, CDR1 MNHNS and CDR2 SASEGT. CDR3 sequence: CASSESSDGPDTQYF. The CDR3 coding sequence is TGTGCCAGCAGTGAATCCTCAGACGGGCCAGATACGCAGTATTTT.

CDR3 DNA: TGTGCCAGCAGACTTGCGGGTAATGAAAAACTGTTTTTT. Translating gives CASRLAGNEKLFF. J is TRBJ1-4 and V is TRBV12-3 or TRBV12-4; the D is unclear. Trimming shortened V by 6 bases and J by 4 bases, and 9 bases separated the two germline ends. The CDR3 has 13 residues.

This clone appeared once. This rearrangement joins TRBV19 to TRBJ1-1; D possibly corresponds to TRBD1 (6 bases). The germline V gene has CDR1 LNHDA and CDR2 SQIVND (reference sequence). The V and J ends lost 5 bases and 11 bases respectively, with 12 bases between them. This CDR3 has 11 residues. CDR3 DNA: TGTGCCAGTAGTCTAGGGGGGGACGCTTTCTTT. Translation gives CASSLGGDAFF.

The chain is built from TRBV19 and TRBJ1-3, with TRBD1 matching 7 bases. Germline V gives CDR1 LNHDA, CDR2 SQIVND (reference sequence). The CDR3 spans 15 residues. Losses at the gene ends were 5 bases for V and 4 bases for J; bases not matched to a gene: 8. In DNA form, the CDR3 reads TGTGCCAGTAGTGACAGGGATCTGGTCGGAAACACCATATATTTT. This codes for CASSDRDLVGNTIYF.

The gene calls are TRBV25-1 and TRBJ1-3, with D unresolved. CDR3 size: 11 residues. The germline gives CDR1 MGHDK, CDR2 SYGVNS. The V and J ends lost 7 bases and 3 bases respectively, with 4 bases between them. The chain's CDR3 is CASIFGNTIYF. CDR3 sequence (DNA): TGTGCCAGCATATTTGGAAACACCATATATTTT. The complete variable domain, with remaining parts taken from reference TRBV25-1 and TRBJ1-3, reads EADIYQTPRYLVIGTGKKITLECSQTMGHDKMYWYQQDPGMELHLIHYSYGVNSTEKGDLSSESTVSRIRTEHFPLTLESARPSHTSQYLCASIFGNTIYFGEGSWLTVV.

The chain couples TRBV5-1 to TRBJ2-1, with D maybe TRBD2 (5 bases). V was shortened by 1 base and J by 2 bases, with 10 bases between the two germline ends. Per the germline V gene, CDR1 is SGHRS and CDR2 is YFSETQ. The CDR3 consists of 15 residues. The CDR3 bases are TGCGCCAGCAGCTTGAGCGGTAGCGCCTACAATGAGCAGTTCTTC. This translates into CASSLSGSAYNEQFF.

The chain links TRBV10-2 to TRBJ1-1; TRBD1 might be the D (6 bases). CDR3 length: 17 residues. The germline V gene encodes CDR1 WSHSY and CDR2 SAAADI. The V end was cut by 4 bases, the J end by 3 bases, with 21 bases between. CDR3: CASSGGMWGGGDTEAFF. In nucleotides, the CDR3 is TGCGCCAGCAGTGGAGGGATGTGGGGGGGCGGTGACACTGAAGCTTTCTTT.

The V and J genes are TRBV5-1 and TRBJ2-5, with D unresolved. The CDR3 covers 14 residues. The germline gives CDR1 SGHRS, CDR2 YFSETQ. The germline V and J ends were trimmed by 5 bases and 3 bases, with 14 bases remaining between them. In DNA, the CDR3 is TGCGCCAGCAGTTACAGAGCCCGGGAAGAGACCCAGTACTTC. Amino acids: CASSYRAREETQYF.

Only one count was recorded for this clone. The V and J genes are TRBV19 and TRBJ1-1; a weak D match, TRBD1 (6 bases). The CDR3 totals 14 residues. Trimming pared 7 bases from V and 0 bases from J, leaving 12 bases between. CDR1 is LNHDA, CDR2 SQIVND, per germline (reference sequence). The CDR3 here is CASTVTGLNTEAFF. The CDR3 bases are TGTGCCAGTACCGTCACAGGGTTGAACACTGAAGCTTTCTTT.

The chain combines TRBV10-2 with TRBJ2-2, with a tentative D call TRBD1 (6 bases). This CDR3 spans 16 amino acids. The germline V and J ends were trimmed by 8 bases and 5 bases, with 21 bases remaining between them. Germline CDR1 reads WSHSY; CDR2 reads SAAADI. The CDR3 coding sequence is TGCGCCAGCTCAACCGGGGACACGTCAAAAACCGGGGAGCTGTTTTTT. It encodes CASSTGDTSKTGELFF.

Written as DNA, the CDR3 is TGTGCCAGCAGTGGGGTCTTCACCGGGGAGCTGTTTTTT. It yields the protein CASSGVFTGELFF. V gene TRBV14 combines with J gene TRBJ2-2; D not resolved. V lost 6 bases to trimming and J lost 4 bases, with 9 bases between them. There are 13 residues in the CDR3. CDR1 and CDR2 (germline): SGHDN, FVKESK.

The gene calls are TRBV14 and TRBJ2-2, with TRBD1 as a possible D gene (6 bases). Germline CDR1 reads SGHDN; CDR2 reads FVKESK. This CDR3 is built from 16 residues. V was shortened by 0 bases and J by 4 bases, with 12 bases between the two germline ends. The CDR3 is CASSQEATGRTGELFF. The CDR3 DNA follows: TGTGCCAGCAGCCAAGAAGCGACAGGCCGCACCGGGGAGCTGTTTTTT.

This chain connects TRBV14 to TRBJ1-2; 10 bases are a match to TRBD1. The ends lost 1 base at V and 5 bases at J; junction bases unmatched: 4. The CDR3 totals 15 residues. Germline loops: CDR1 SGHDN, CDR2 FVKESK. CDR3: CASSQVDRGPYGYTF. The CDR3 DNA reads TGTGCCAGCAGCCAAGTAGACAGGGGGCCTTATGGCTACACCTTC.

CDR3: CASSPGQIPNEKLFF. The CDR3, as DNA: TGTGCCAGTAGTCCAGGACAGATCCCTAATGAAAAACTGTTTTTT. The rearrangement links TRBV19 to TRBJ1-4; maybe TRBD1 (6 bases). The germline gives CDR1 LNHDA, CDR2 SQIVND (reference sequence). The CDR3 contains 15 residues. Trimming removed 5 bases from V and 3 bases from J, with 13 bases in between.

The chain is built from TRBV7-2 and TRBJ1-2; a possible D gene is TRBD1 (5 bases). The CDR3 is made up of 14 amino acids. The ends were cut back, 1 base at V and 6 bases at J, with 12 bases in the middle. CDR1 SGHTA and CDR2 FQGNSA come from the germline V gene. The CDR3 reads CASSLVGGGDGYTF. For the CDR3, the DNA is TGTGCCAGCAGCTTAGTTGGTGGGGGGGATGGCTACACCTTC.

The rearrangement joins TRBV2 to TRBJ1-5, with TRBD1 identical over 7 bases. The V gene end was trimmed by 5 bases and the J gene end by 4 bases; junction bases not matched to a gene: 11. This CDR3 has 16 residues. In germline, CDR1 is SNHLY, CDR2 FYNNEI. The CDR3, as DNA: TGTGCCAGCAGTCCCTTAACAGGGGCCACGAATCAGCCCCAGCATTTT. It yields the protein CASSPLTGATNQPQHF. Filled out from reference TRBV2 and TRBJ1-5, the complete variable domain reads EPEVTQTPSHQVTQMGQEVILRCVPISNHLYFYWYRQILGQKVEFLVSFYNNEISEKSEIFDDQFSVERPDGSNFTLKIRSTKLEDSAMYFCASSPLTGATNQPQHFGDGTRLSIL.

The chain is built from TRBV27 and TRBJ1-5; D possibly corresponds to TRBD1 (5 bases). Germline V gene lookup returns CDR1 MNHEY and CDR2 SMNVEV (reference sequence). The CDR3 is 14 amino acids. Trimming pared 6 bases from V and 6 bases from J, leaving 15 bases between. The CDR3 bases are TGTGCCAGCAGCCACGGGGGTTTCGGTCAGCCCCAGCATTTT. This translates into CASSHGGFGQPQHF.

This clone was picked up one time. The chain is built from TRBV19 and TRBJ2-1; 9 bases fit TRBD2. This CDR3 comprises 13 residues. V dropped 4 bases and J dropped 8; count of bases not matched to a gene: 3. CDR1 is LNHDA, CDR2 SQIVND, per germline (reference sequence). This CDR3 reads CASSTIAGDEQFF. The CDR3 DNA reads TGTGCCAGTAGTACCATAGCGGGGGATGAGCAGTTCTTC. Complete variable domain (other parts from reference TRBV19 and TRBJ2-1): DGGITQSPKYLFRKEGQNVTLSCEQNLNHDAMYWYRQDPGQGLRLIYYSQIVNDFQKGDIAEGYSVSREKKESFPLTVTSAQKNPTAFYLCASSTIAGDEQFFGPGTRLTVL.

Remarks on this clone: A read error may account for a junction end that differs from germline. This chain joins TRBV2 and TRBJ1-2; D call uncertain. The germline V gene has CDR1 SNHLY and CDR2 FYNNEI. The CDR3 totals 12 residues. CDR3 sequence: CASREANYGYTF. In nucleotides, the CDR3 is TGTGCCAGCAGGGAAGCTAACTATGGCTACACCTTC.